This is a list of T cell receptor beta chains from one sample in a study of blood T cell repertoires in COVID-19. TCRdb's table, derived via immunoSEQ multiplex PCR, lists solely in-frame clones and lacks some. The sample holds a few hundred thousand clones, roughly 84% seen once. Sequencing input: peripheral blood. The receptors come from a woman between 35 and 50 years old who had recovered from COVID-19. Each CDR3 is given without its conserved first and last residue.

v_gene	j_gene	CDR3aa
TRBV15	TRBJ2-3	ATSRFLAGGTDTQY
TRBV30	TRBJ2-7	ACSRERGSYEQY
TRBV27	TRBJ2-2	ASSRGGTGELF
TRBV13	TRBJ2-6	ASRVTVLPGANVLT
TRBV2	TRBJ1-1	ASSEYMNTEAF
TRBV5-4	TRBJ2-2	ASSLGSRGRGYTGELF
TRBV29-1	TRBJ1-4	SVRIGTALNEKLF
TRBV7-9	TRBJ2-3	ASSPGTSKTVHTQY
TRBV28	TRBJ1-5	ASTNYQPQH
TRBV5-1	TRBJ1-6	ASRTGENSPLH